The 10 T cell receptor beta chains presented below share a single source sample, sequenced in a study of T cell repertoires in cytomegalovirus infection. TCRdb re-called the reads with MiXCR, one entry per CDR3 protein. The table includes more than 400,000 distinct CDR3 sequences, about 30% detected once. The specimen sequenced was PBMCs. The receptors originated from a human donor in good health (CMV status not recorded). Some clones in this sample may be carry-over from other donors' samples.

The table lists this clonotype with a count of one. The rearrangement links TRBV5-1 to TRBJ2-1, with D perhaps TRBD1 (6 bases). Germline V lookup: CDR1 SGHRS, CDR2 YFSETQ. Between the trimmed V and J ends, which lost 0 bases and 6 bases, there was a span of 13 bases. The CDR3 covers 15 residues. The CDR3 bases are TGCGCCAGCAGCTTGGTGACAGGAGGAACCAATGAGCAGTTCTTC. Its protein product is CASSLVTGGTNEQFF.

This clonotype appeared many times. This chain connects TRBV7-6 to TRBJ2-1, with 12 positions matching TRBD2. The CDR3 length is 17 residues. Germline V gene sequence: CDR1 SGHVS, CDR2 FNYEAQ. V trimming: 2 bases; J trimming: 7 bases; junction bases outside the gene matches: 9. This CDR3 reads CASSLRRTSGIGNEQFF. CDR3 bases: TGTGCCAGCAGCTTACGAAGGACTAGCGGGATAGGGAATGAGCAGTTCTTC.

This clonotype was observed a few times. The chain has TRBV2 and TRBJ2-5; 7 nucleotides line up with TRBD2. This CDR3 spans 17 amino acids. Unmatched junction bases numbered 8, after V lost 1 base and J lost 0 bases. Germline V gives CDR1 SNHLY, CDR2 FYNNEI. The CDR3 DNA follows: TGTGCCAGCAGTGAAGGTTACGCGGGAGAGTACCAAGAGACCCAGTACTTC. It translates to CASSEGYAGEYQETQYF.

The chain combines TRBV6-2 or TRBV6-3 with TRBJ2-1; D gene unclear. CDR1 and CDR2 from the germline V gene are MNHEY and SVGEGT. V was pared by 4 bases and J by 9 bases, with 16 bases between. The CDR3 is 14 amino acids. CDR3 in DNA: TGTGCCAGCAGTTTTACTCGAGTCTATCCTGAGCAGTTCTTC. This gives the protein CASSFTRVYPEQFF.

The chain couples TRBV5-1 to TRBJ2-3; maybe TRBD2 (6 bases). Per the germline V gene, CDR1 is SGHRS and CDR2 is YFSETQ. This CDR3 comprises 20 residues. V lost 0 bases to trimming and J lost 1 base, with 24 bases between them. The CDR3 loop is CASSLVRRLVKVGGTDTQYF. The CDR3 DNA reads TGCGCCAGCAGCTTGGTTCGCCGACTAGTCAAGGTTGGGGGCACAGATACGCAGTATTTT.

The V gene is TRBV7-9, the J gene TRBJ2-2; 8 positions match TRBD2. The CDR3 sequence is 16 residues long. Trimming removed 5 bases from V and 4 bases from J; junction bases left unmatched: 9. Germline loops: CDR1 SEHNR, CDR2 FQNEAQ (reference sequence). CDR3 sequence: CASSPTGGYGTGELFF. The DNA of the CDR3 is TGTGCCAGCAGCCCCACGGGGGGGTATGGCACCGGGGAGCTGTTTTTT.

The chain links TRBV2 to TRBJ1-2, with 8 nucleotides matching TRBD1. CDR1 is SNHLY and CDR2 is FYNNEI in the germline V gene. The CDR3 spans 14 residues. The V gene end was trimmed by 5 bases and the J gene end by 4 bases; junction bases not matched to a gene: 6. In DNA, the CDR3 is TGTGCCAGCAGTCCTCAGGGGGCTGGCTATGGCTACACCTTC. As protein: CASSPQGAGYGYTF.

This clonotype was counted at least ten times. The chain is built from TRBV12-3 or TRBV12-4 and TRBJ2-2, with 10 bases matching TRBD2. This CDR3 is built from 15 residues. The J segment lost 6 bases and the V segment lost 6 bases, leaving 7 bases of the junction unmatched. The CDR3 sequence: CASSAAGGVSGELFF. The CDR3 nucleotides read TGTGCCAGCAGCGCAGCGGGAGGGGTCTCCGGGGAGCTGTTTTTT.

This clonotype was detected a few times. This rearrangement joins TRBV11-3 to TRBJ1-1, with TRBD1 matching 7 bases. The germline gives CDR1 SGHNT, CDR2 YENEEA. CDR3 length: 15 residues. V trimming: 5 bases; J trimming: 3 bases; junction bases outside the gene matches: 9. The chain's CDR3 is CASSKRQGSYTEAFF. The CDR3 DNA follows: TGTGCCAGCAGCAAACGACAGGGAAGCTACACTGAAGCTTTCTTT.

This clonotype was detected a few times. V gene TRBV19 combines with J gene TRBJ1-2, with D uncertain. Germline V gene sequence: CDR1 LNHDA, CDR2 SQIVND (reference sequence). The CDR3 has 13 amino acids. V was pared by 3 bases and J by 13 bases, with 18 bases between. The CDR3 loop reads CASSIDKGYGSTF. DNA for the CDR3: TGTGCCAGTAGTATCGACAAGGGTTACGGTTCCACCTTC.